The clone carrying this TCR beta chain was detected many times. MiXCR, applied by TCRdb to the 5' RACE reads, yields one record per CDR3 protein. Of approximately 130,000 distinct CDR3 sequences listed, roughly 3.2% are singletons. With 2 bases removed from V and 6 bases from J, the gap between germline ends came to 14 bases. The CDR3 extends over 14 amino acids. Germline assignment: CDR1 MNHEY and CDR2 SVGEGT. The data belong to a study of neurological immune-mediated disorders. The source of this sequence is a woman aged 25 to 45 with multiple sclerosis. The sequencing input was PBMCs. This chain links TRBV6-2 or TRBV6-3 with TRBJ2-7; perhaps TRBD1 as D (6 bases). The CDR3 spells CASSYHREPREQYF. The CDR3 DNA follows: TGTGCCAGCAGTTACCACAGGGAGCCGCGCGAGCAGTACTTC.